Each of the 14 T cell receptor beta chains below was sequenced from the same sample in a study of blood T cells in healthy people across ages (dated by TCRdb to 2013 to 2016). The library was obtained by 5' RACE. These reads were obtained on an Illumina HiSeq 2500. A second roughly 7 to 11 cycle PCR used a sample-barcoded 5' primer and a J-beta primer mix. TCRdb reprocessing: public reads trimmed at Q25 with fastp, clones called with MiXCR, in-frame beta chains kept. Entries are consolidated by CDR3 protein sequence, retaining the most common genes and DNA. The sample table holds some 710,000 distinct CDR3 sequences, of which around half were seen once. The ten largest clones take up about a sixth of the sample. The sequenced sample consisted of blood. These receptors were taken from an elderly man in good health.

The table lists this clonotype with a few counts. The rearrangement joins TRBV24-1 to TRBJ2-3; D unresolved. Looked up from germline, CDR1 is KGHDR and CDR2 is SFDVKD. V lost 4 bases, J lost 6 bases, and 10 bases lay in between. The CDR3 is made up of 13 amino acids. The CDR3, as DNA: TGTGCCACCAGTGACCAGACTTGGGATACGCAGTATTTT. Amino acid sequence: CATSDQTWDTQYF.

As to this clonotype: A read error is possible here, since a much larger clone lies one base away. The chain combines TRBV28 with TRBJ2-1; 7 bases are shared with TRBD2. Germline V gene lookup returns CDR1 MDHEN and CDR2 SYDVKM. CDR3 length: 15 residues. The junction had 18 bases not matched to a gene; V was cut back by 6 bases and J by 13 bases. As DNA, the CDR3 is TGTGCCAGCAGGCGTCCGGGACTACATCAAGAGACCCAGTTCTTC. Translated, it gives CASRRPGLHQETQFF.

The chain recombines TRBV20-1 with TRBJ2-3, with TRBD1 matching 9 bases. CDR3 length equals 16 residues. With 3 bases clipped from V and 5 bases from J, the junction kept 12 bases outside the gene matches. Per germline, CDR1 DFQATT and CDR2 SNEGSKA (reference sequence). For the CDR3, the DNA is TGCAGTGCTAGTACGGTGGGACAGGGTCGGGTAGATACGCAGTATTTT. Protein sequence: CSASTVGQGRVDTQYF.

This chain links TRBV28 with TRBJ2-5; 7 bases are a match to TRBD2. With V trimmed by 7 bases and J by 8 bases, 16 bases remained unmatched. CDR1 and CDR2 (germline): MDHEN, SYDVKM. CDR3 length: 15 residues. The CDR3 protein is CASNIGGEGRKTQYF. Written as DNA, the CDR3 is TGTGCCAGCAACATTGGAGGGGAGGGTAGAAAAACCCAGTACTTC.

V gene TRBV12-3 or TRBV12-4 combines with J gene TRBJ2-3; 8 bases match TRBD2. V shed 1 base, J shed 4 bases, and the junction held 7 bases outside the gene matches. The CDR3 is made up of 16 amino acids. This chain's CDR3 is CASSLEAGGVADTQYF. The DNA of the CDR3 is TGTGCCAGCAGTTTAGAGGCGGGAGGTGTTGCAGATACGCAGTATTTT.

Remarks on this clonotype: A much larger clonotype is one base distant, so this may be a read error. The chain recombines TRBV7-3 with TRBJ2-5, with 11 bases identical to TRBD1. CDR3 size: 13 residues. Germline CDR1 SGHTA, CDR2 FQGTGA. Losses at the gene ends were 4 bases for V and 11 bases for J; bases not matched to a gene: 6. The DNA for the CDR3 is TGTGCCAGCAGCTGGACAGGGGGCCAAGAGCAGTACTTC. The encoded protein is CASSWTGGQEQYF.

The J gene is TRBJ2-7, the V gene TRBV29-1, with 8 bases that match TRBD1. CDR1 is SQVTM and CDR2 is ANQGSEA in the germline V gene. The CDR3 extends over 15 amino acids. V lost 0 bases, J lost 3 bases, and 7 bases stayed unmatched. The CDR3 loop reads CSVEDPFGQGYEQYF. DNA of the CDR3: TGCAGCGTTGAAGATCCCTTTGGACAGGGCTACGAGCAGTACTTC.

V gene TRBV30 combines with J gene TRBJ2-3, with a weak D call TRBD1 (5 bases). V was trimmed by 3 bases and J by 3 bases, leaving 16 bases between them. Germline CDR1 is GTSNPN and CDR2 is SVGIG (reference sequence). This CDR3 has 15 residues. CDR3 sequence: CAWSEGQSGTDTQYF. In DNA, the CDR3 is TGTGCCTGGAGCGAAGGACAATCTGGAACAGATACGCAGTATTTT.

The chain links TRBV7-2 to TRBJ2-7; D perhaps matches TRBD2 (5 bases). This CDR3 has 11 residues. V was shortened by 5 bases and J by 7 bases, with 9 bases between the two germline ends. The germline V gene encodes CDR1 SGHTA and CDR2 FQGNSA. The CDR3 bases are TGTGCCAGCAGCGGACTGCAGGAGCAGTACTTC. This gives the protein CASSGLQEQYF.

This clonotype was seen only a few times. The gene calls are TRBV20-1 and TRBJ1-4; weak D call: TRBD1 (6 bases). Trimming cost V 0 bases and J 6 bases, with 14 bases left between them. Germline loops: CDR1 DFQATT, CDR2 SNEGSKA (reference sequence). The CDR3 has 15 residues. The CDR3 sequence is CSARDRQGMDEKLFF. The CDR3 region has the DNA TGCAGTGCTAGAGATAGGCAGGGGATGGATGAAAAACTGTTTTTT.

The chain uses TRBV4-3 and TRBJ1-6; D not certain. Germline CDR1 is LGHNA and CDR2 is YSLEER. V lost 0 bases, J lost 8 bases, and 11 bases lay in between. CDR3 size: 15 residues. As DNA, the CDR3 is TGCGCCAGCAGCCAAGATCCTAGAGGTGATTCACCCCTCCACTTT. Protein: CASSQDPRGDSPLHF.

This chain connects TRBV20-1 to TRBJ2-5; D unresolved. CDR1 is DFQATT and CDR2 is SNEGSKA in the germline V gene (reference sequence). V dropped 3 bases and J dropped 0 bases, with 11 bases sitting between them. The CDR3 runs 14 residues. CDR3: CSASRPEYQETQYF. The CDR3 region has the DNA TGCAGTGCTAGTCGACCGGAGTACCAAGAGACCCAGTACTTC.

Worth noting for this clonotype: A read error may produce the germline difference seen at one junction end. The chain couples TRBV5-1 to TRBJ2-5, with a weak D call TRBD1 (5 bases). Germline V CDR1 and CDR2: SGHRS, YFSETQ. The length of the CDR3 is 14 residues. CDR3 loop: CASGESTVQEIQYF. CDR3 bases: TGCGCCAGCGGAGAATCGACAGTCCAAGAGATCCAGTACTTC.

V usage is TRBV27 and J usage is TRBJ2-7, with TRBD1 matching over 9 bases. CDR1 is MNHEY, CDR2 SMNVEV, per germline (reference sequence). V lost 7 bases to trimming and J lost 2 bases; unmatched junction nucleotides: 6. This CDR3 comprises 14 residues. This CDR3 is CASKKGTGPYEQYF. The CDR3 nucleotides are TGTGCCAGCAAAAAAGGGACAGGGCCCTACGAGCAGTACTTC.